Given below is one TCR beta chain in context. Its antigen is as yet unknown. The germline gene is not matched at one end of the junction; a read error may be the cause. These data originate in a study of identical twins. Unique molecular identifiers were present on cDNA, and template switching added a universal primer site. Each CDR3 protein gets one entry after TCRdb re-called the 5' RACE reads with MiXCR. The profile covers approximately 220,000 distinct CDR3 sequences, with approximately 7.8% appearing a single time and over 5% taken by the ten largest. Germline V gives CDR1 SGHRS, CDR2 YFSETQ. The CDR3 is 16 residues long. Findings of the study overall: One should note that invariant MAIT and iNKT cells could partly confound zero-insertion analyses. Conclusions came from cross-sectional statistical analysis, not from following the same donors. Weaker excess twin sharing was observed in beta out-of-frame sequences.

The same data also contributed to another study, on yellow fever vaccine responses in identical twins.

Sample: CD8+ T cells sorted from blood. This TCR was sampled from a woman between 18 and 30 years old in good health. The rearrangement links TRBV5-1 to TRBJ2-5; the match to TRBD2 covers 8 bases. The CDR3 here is CASSLEAGDVGETQCF. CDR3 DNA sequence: TGCGCCAGCAGCTTGGAAGCGGGGGATGTTGGAGAGACCCAGTGCTTC.